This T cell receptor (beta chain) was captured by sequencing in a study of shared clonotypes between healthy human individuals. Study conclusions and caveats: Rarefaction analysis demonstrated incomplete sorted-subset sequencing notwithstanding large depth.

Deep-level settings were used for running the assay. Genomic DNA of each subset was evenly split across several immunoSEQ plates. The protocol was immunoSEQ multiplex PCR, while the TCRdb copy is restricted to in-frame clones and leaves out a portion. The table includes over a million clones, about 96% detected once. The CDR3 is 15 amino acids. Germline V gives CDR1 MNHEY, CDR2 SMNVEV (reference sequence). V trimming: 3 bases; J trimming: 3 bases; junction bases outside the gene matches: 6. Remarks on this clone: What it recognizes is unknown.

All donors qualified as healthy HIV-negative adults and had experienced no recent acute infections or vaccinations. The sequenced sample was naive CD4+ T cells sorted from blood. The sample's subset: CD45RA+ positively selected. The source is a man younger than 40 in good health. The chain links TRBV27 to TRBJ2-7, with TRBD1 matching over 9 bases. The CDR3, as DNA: TGTGCCAGCAGTTTCCGACAGGGGGTGGGCTACGAGCAGTACTTC. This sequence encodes CASSFRQGVGYEQYF.